These 14 T cell receptor beta chains were sequenced from one sample in a study of T cell changes during pregnancy in multiple sclerosis. TCRdb's table, derived via immunoSEQ multiplex PCR, lists solely in-frame clones and lacks some. This sample has around 120,000 clones; roughly nine tenths occur once, and the top ten carry around 3.2%. This specimen consisted of peripheral blood, obtained after pregnancy. All receptors come from a female donor with multiple sclerosis, enrolled in a pregnancy study.

This clone was picked up a small number of times. This chain connects TRBV6-5 to TRBJ1-1; a possible D gene is TRBD1 (5 bases). CDR3 length: 14 amino acids. V was shortened by 9 bases and J by 0 bases, with 14 bases between the two germline ends. Germline V gene data show CDR1 as MNHEY and CDR2 as SVGAGI. This chain's CDR3 is CASCGAGLNTEAFF. The CDR3 nucleotides read TGTGCCAGTTGCGGGGCAGGACTGAACACTGAAGCTTTCTTT.

The chain joins TRBV29-1 to TRBJ1-2; maybe TRBD1 (5 bases). Between the trimmed V and J ends, which lost 4 bases and 5 bases, there was a span of 11 bases. The CDR3 length is 12 residues. Germline CDR1 is SQVTM and CDR2 is ANQGSEA. The CDR3 bases are TGCAGCGTTGCTACAGGCCCTTATGGCTACACCTTC. Its protein product is CSVATGPYGYTF.

This chain links TRBV5-4 with TRBJ2-1, with 14 bases fitting TRBD2. The CDR3 has 15 amino acids. V was pared by 7 bases and J by 5 bases, with 5 bases of the junction left unmatched. CDR1 and CDR2 from the germline V gene are SGHNT and YYREEE (reference sequence). CDR3 in DNA: TGTGCCAGCGGCGAGGGACTAGCGGGGGACAATGAGCAGTTCTTC. Translation gives CASGEGLAGDNEQFF.

V and J are TRBV11-2 and TRBJ2-7; D is possibly TRBD1 (5 bases). Trimming stripped 4 bases from V and 7 bases from J, with 26 bases between. CDR1 SGHAT and CDR2 FQNNGV come from the germline V gene. This CDR3 region has 17 residues. This CDR3 reads CASSSPHQGIVSGEQYF. For the CDR3, the DNA is TGTGCCAGCAGCTCGCCCCACCAGGGAATAGTTTCTGGGGAGCAGTACTTC.

The chain joins TRBV5-1 to TRBJ2-2, with no clear D. Germline CDR1 SGHRS, CDR2 YFSETQ. This CDR3 has 15 amino acids. V gave up 3 bases and J gave up 4 bases, with 13 bases separating them. CDR3 nucleotide sequence: TGCGCCAGCAGCTGGAGTTCCTTAGGCACCGGGGAGCTGTTTTTT. It codes for CASSWSSLGTGELFF. Combining the CDR3 with reference TRBV5-1 and TRBJ2-2 gives the whole variable domain KAGVTQTPRYLIKTRGQQVTLSCSPISGHRSVSWYQQTPGQGLQFLFEYFSETQRNKGNFPGRFSGRQFSNSRSEMNVSTLELGDSALYLCASSWSSLGTGELFFGEGSRLTVL.

This sequence joins TRBV9 and TRBJ2-2, with D tentatively TRBD1 (8 bases). V dropped 2 bases and J dropped 3 bases, with 14 bases sitting between them. The germline gives CDR1 SGDLS, CDR2 YYNGEE. The length of the CDR3 is 16 residues. The CDR3 DNA reads TGTGCCAGCAGCGTCGGGGGGACAGGACACACCGGGGAGCTGTTTTTT. Translating it yields CASSVGGTGHTGELFF.

This chain connects TRBV6-1 to TRBJ2-7, with a tentative D call TRBD2 (6 bases). The CDR3 has 15 amino acids. V gave up 7 bases and J gave up 4 bases, with 20 bases separating them. Per the germline V gene, CDR1 is MNHNS and CDR2 is SASEGT. CDR3: CASTSAGGGSYEQYF. The CDR3 DNA reads TGTGCCAGCACCAGTGCGGGTGGGGGGAGTTACGAGCAGTACTTC.

The V gene is TRBV11-1, the J gene TRBJ1-2; D possibly corresponds to TRBD1 (6 bases). V was pared by 5 bases and J by 7 bases, with 20 bases between. The CDR3 has 15 amino acids. Germline loops: CDR1 SGHAT, CDR2 FQDESV (reference sequence). The CDR3 region is CASSPGQIPSLGYTF. The CDR3 region has the DNA TGTGCCAGCAGCCCCGGACAGATTCCGTCCCTTGGCTACACCTTC.

The chain is built from TRBV5-8 and TRBJ1-5, with 7 bases lining up with TRBD1. The V segment lost 0 bases and the J segment 5 bases; nucleotides outside the gene matches: 2. This CDR3 has 14 amino acids. Germline V gives CDR1 SGHTS, CDR2 YDEGEE. CDR3 sequence reads: CASSLEGGYQPQHF. Here the CDR3 DNA reads TGTGCCAGCAGCTTGGAAGGGGGCTATCAGCCCCAGCATTTT.

The J gene is TRBJ2-7, the V gene TRBV19; TRBD1 aligns across 9 bases. The CDR3 sequence is 14 residues long. V shed 5 bases and J 3 bases; nucleotides not matched to a gene: 5. The germline V gene has CDR1 LNHDA and CDR2 SQIVND (reference sequence). This CDR3 is CASSWRQGDYEQYF. CDR3 sequence (DNA): TGTGCCAGTAGTTGGAGACAGGGGGACTACGAGCAGTACTTC.

The rearrangement uses TRBV6-1 and TRBJ1-2, with 10 bases fitting TRBD1. CDR1 MNHNS and CDR2 SASEGT come from the germline V gene. V was clipped by 6 bases and J by 5 bases; unmatched bases: 9. This CDR3 is built from 15 residues. CDR3 in DNA: TGTGCCAGCAGGGAGGGTCTGGGACAGGGGTATGGCTACACCTTC. It translates to CASREGLGQGYGYTF.

This chain uses TRBV5-1 with TRBJ2-1; 8 bases map to TRBD2. The CDR3 consists of 15 residues. V was clipped by 1 base and J by 7 bases; unmatched bases: 7. Germline V gene data show CDR1 as SGHRS and CDR2 as YFSETQ. The CDR3 reads CASSLYFGGGNEQFF. The CDR3 DNA reads as TGCGCCAGCAGCTTGTACTTCGGGGGGGGGAATGAGCAGTTCTTC.

This clone was seen just once. J is TRBJ1-2 and V is TRBV21-1; the tabulated D call, TRBD1, remains unverified against the DNA. TRBV21-1 is assigned pseudogene status. The CDR3 sequence is 15 residues long. CDR3 DNA sequence: TGTGCCAGCAACAAGGAGGGACAGGTTGTCTATGGCTACACCTTC. Translation gives CASNKEGQVVYGYTF.

The rearrangement joins TRBV18 to TRBJ2-6, with D perhaps TRBD1 (6 bases). The CDR3 length is 21 residues. The V end was cut by 3 bases, the J end by 0 bases, with 24 bases between. In germline, CDR1 is KGHSH, CDR2 LQKENI. This CDR3 is CASSPNPGWTEGPSGANVLTF. The CDR3 nucleotides read TGTGCCAGCTCACCGAACCCGGGATGGACAGAAGGACCCTCTGGGGCCAACGTCCTGACTTTC.